The present T cell receptor (beta chain) was sequenced within a study of CD8 T cells in Susac syndrome. RNA was extracted with the RNeasy kit, and a quantity of roughly 0.5 to 1 ug was reverse transcribed using random hexamers. The method of amplification for TCR beta CDR3 was immunoSEQ multiplex PCR, covering 54 Vbeta and 13 Jbeta. One entry per CDR3 protein, called by TCRdb with MiXCR from the immunoSEQ multiplex PCR reads. The sample carries about 400,000 distinct CDR3 sequences, 75% to 90% recorded once. The study sequenced TCR beta in blood CD8+ and CD4+ T cells. Bulk CD8+ and CD4+ cells came from magnetic negative isolation; CD8+ TEMRA by FACS. Germline CDR1 SGHDT, CDR2 YYEEEE. The CDR3 consists of 16 residues. Trimming took off 2 bases at V and 0 bases at J, with 15 bases between the two ends.

This receptor was identified in a human donor with multiple sclerosis. The V call is TRBV5-6, the J call TRBJ2-7; tentative D call: TRBD1 (6 bases). Sequencing was done on a sample of CD8+ T cells from PBMCs. This CDR3 reads CASSLQGWSPSYEQYF. CDR3 DNA: TGTGCCAGCAGCTTACAGGGCTGGAGTCCCTCCTACGAGCAGTACTTC.